This TCR beta chain was observed in a study of T cell repertoires in cytomegalovirus infection (dated by TCRdb to between 2018 and 2020). Background for the entire study: Donor HLA type was relevant to the analysis, because carriage of CMV infection together with the matching HLA type was indicated by public TCR beta signatures.

V is pared back by 5 bases and J by 5 bases, with 19 bases lying between the germline termini. Inclusive of the bounding cysteine and phenylalanine, the CDR3 is 16 residues long. Only CDR3 DNA is held: 48 bases, read in frame from base 1. Study-wide conclusions, independent of this receptor: Carriers of CMV infection plus the relevant HLA type were discriminated by the cumulative frequency of public TCR beta family members in the study cohort and in an independent roughly 350-donor cohort. The ex vivo response was dominated by HLA-C-restricted CMV-specific TCR beta clonotypes, and the single most frequent clonotype in two of eight donors was supplied by these HLA-C-restricted clonotypes.

The instrument was an Illumina HiSeq 1500. The raw public reads went through TCRdb reprocessing: fastp at Q25, MiXCR clone calling, in-frame beta chains kept. Each entry is one CDR3 protein sequence, shown with its most common DNA and genes. Recorded for this sample are 310,000 or so distinct CDR3 sequences; roughly 15% of them occurred a single time. The top ten clones comprise more than 10% of the sample. This clonotype was counted ten times or more. Its target antigen remains unknown. No base quality values were provided; no much bigger clone lies one nucleotide off. The sequence derives from a human donor in good health (CMV status not recorded). Some clones in this sample may be carry-over from other donors' samples. The rearranged segments are TRBV12-3 or TRBV12-4 and TRBJ1-5; TRBD1 is perhaps the D gene, given 5 matching bases. The specimen sequenced was PBMCs. The CDR3 reads as follows: CASSPRLRRGYQPQHF. The nucleotides are TGTGCCAGCAGTCCCAGGCTTCGACGGGGGTATCAGCCCCAGCATTTT.